These 9 T cell receptor beta chains came from one sample sequenced in a study of T-cell memory formation after mild COVID-19. TCRdb reprocessed the 5' RACE reads via MiXCR and lists one record per CDR3 protein. The table lists around 250,000 distinct CDR3 sequences, about a sixth of them singletons, with roughly 20% in the top ten. The sequencing input was PBMCs or a T cell subset sorted from them (not recorded which). These receptors were obtained from a man aged 18 to 35 who had mild COVID-19 (a few samples of this study predate the infection). Cell type and time point are not known.

The chain carries TRBV2 and TRBJ2-3; D is unclear. Germline loops: CDR1 SNHLY, CDR2 FYNNEI. V shed 6 bases and J shed 0 bases, with 10 bases lying between them. CDR3 length: 14 residues. The CDR3 region has the DNA TGTGCCAGCAGCCCTGACGTAAGCACAGATACGCAGTATTTT. This encodes CASSPDVSTDTQYF.

V usage is TRBV9 and J usage is TRBJ2-7; TRBD2 is a possible D gene (6 bases). In germline, CDR1 is SGDLS, CDR2 YYNGEE. CDR3 length: 14 amino acids. V gave up 3 bases and J gave up 2 bases, with 12 bases separating them. As DNA, the CDR3 is TGTGCCAGCAGCGGTCCGGGGACTCCCTACGAGCAGTACTTC. It specifies CASSGPGTPYEQYF.

This clonotype was seen at least ten times. The V gene is TRBV6-5, the J gene TRBJ1-3, with D hard to call. CDR1 is MNHEY and CDR2 is SVGAGI in the germline V gene. The CDR3 has 15 residues. Trimming took 6 bases from V and 0 from J, leaving 12 bases between them. The CDR3 DNA is TGTGCCAGCAGGGGAGGCAGTATCTCTGGAAACACCATATATTTT. Translated: CASRGGSISGNTIYF.

This clonotype has more than one count but fewer than ten. This chain connects TRBV7-2 to TRBJ2-2; no clear D. The CDR3 contains 14 residues. Germline CDR1 reads SGHTA; CDR2 reads FQGNSA. V was shortened by 3 bases and J by 7 bases, with 12 bases between the two germline ends. This CDR3 reads CASSFGSASGELFF. The CDR3 DNA reads TGTGCCAGCAGCTTTGGGTCCGCGAGCGGGGAGCTGTTTTTT.

A few counts support this clonotype. This sequence joins TRBV5-1 and TRBJ2-5; 7 nucleotides line up with TRBD1. This CDR3 contains 16 residues. From germline, CDR1 is SGHRS and CDR2 YFSETQ. Trimming at V came to 4 bases and at J to 1 base, leaving 10 bases not matched to a gene. CDR3 sequence reads: CASSRPDRVAQETQYF. Here the CDR3 DNA reads TGCGCCAGCAGCCGTCCCGACAGGGTTGCCCAAGAGACCCAGTACTTC.

The V and J genes are TRBV9 and TRBJ2-3; D uncertain. The germline V gene encodes CDR1 SGDLS and CDR2 YYNGEE. The CDR3 covers 13 residues. V was shortened by 1 base and J by 4 bases, with 7 bases between the two germline ends. The CDR3 DNA reads TGTGCCAGCAGCGTAAGGCCAGCAGATACGCAGTATTTT. Its protein product is CASSVRPADTQYF.

A few counts support this clonotype. The chain carries TRBV5-1 and TRBJ1-5; unclear D gene. The CDR3 extends over 14 amino acids. The ends were cut back, 4 bases at V and 6 bases at J, with 14 bases in the middle. Germline V gene lookup returns CDR1 SGHRS and CDR2 YFSETQ. The CDR3 DNA is TGCGCCAGCAGCCCCTTCGGGTCCGCTCAGCCCCAGCATTTT. It yields the protein CASSPFGSAQPQHF.

This clonotype was observed a few times. The CDR3 DNA follows: TGTGCCAGCAGCTCCCAATCAAACAGGGGCTATGGCTACACCTTC. Residues: CASSSQSNRGYGYTF. The chain carries TRBV7-6 and TRBJ1-2; 7 nucleotides match TRBD1. Germline V lookup: CDR1 SGHVS, CDR2 FNYEAQ. This CDR3 is 15 amino acids long. Trimming cost V 4 bases and J 4 bases; bases outside gene matches: 9.

The V call is TRBV11-2, the J call TRBJ1-2; possibly TRBD1 for D (6 bases). Trimming cost V 4 bases and J 3 bases, with 15 bases left between them. The germline V gene has CDR1 SGHAT and CDR2 FQNNGV. CDR3 length: 15 amino acids. The DNA for the CDR3 is TGTGCCAGCAGCTCCCCCGGGGGCCGAGACTATGGCTACACCTTC. Translated: CASSSPGGRDYGYTF.